These 29 T cell receptor beta chains share one sample of origin, sequenced in a study of blood T cell repertoires in COVID-19. The repertoire was sequenced with immunoSEQ multiplex PCR; TCRdb's copy has only in-frame clones and lacks some. Altogether roughly 100,000 clones are present, around 87% being singletons, with the ten largest covering about 15%. Material: peripheral blood. The receptors were sampled from a man aged 45-65 years with acute or convalescent COVID-19.

The V and J genes are TRBV28 and TRBJ2-1; no reliable D call. Trimming removed 3 bases from V and 0 bases from J, with 6 bases in between. This CDR3 comprises 14 residues. Germline-derived CDR1 and CDR2 are MDHEN and SYDVKM. CDR3 nucleotides: TGTGCCAGCAGTTTCCCCAGCTCCTACAATGAGCAGTTCTTC. It specifies CASSFPSSYNEQFF.

The J gene is TRBJ1-1, the V gene TRBV7-9, with D possibly matching TRBD1 (5 bases). Trimming removed 4 bases at V and 6 bases at J, with 9 bases between. CDR3 length equals 12 residues. The germline gives CDR1 SEHNR, CDR2 FQNEAQ (reference sequence). The DNA for the CDR3 is TGTGCCAGCAGCTGGCCGGGGGCTGAAGCTTTCTTT. Protein product: CASSWPGAEAFF. Full variable domain (outside the CDR3, taken from reference TRBV7-9 and TRBJ1-1): DTGVSQNPRHKITKRGQNVTFRCDPISEHNRLYWYRQTLGQGPEFLTYFQNEAQLEKSRLLSDRFSAERPKGSFSTLEIQRTEQGDSAMYLCASSWPGAEAFFGQGTRLTVV.

J is TRBJ2-3 and V is TRBV6-5, with D possibly TRBD2 on 6 matching bases. Germline V gene lookup returns CDR1 MNHEY and CDR2 SVGAGI. The CDR3 runs to 15 residues. Between the trimmed V and J ends, which lost 6 bases and 0 bases, there was a span of 13 bases. CDR3 loop: CASSPGDLSTDTQYF. DNA for the CDR3: TGTGCCAGCAGCCCGGGGGACCTTAGCACAGATACGCAGTATTTT.

This clone was seen once. This chain joins TRBV10-3 and TRBJ2-3; D may be TRBD2 (6 bases). The CDR3 is 15 residues long. Trimming took 3 bases from V and 0 from J, leaving 10 bases between them. Germline V gene lookup returns CDR1 ENHRY and CDR2 SYGVKD. The chain's CDR3 is CAISEGRGSTDTQYF. The CDR3 coding sequence is TGTGCCATCAGTGAAGGGCGGGGAAGCACAGATACGCAGTATTTT.

This clone was counted between two and nine times. The chain employs TRBV27 and TRBJ1-2; a weak D match, TRBD1 (5 bases). The CDR3 runs to 13 residues. Per the germline V gene, CDR1 is MNHEY and CDR2 is SMNVEV (reference sequence). The V end was cut by 4 bases, the J end by 8 bases, with 14 bases between. CDR3 nucleotides: TGTGCCAGCAGTTCTATCAGGGCCCCGGGCTACACCTTC. This encodes CASSSIRAPGYTF.

Regarding this clone: Germline and junction disagree at one end, which may indicate a read error. J is TRBJ2-1 and V is TRBV2; 8 nucleotides agree with TRBD1. Germline V CDR1 and CDR2: SNHLY, FYNNEI. The CDR3 sequence is 14 residues long. The CDR3 DNA sequence: TGTGCCAGCAGGGAAGGACAGGGTCTCGGTAGGCAGTTCTTC. It yields the protein CASREGQGLGRQFF.

This clone was recorded a few times. V is TRBV6-6 and J is TRBJ1-1; 9 bases agree with TRBD1. The J segment lost 5 bases and the V segment lost 6 bases, leaving 7 bases of the junction unmatched. This CDR3 contains 14 residues. Per germline, CDR1 MNHNY and CDR2 SVGAGI (reference sequence). The CDR3 nucleotides are TGTGCCAGCAGCCAACAGGGGGCTGGAACTGAAGCTTTCTTT. Its protein is CASSQQGAGTEAFF.

The chain is built from TRBV6-2 or TRBV6-3 and TRBJ2-1, with D maybe TRBD2 (6 bases). Germline V gene lookup returns CDR1 MNHEY and CDR2 SVGEGT. The CDR3 is 14 amino acids. V lost 6 bases and J lost 2, with 11 bases in between. Here the CDR3 reads CASSPASAYNEQFF. The CDR3 nucleotides read TGTGCCAGCAGCCCGGCTAGCGCCTACAATGAGCAGTTCTTC.

The chain couples TRBV28 to TRBJ2-2; TRBD2 might be the D (5 bases). This CDR3 spans 15 amino acids. The germline CDR1 and CDR2 sequences are MDHEN and SYDVKM. V was trimmed by 2 bases and J by 5 bases, leaving 12 bases between them. CDR3: CASSLPGKGTGELFF. The DNA for the CDR3 is TGTGCCAGCAGTTTACCGGGGAAAGGAACCGGGGAGCTGTTTTTT.

This chain links TRBV1 with TRBJ2-5; the DNA was not compared with TRBD2, the D call given in the table. TRBV1 is an annotated pseudogene. The CDR3 is 14 amino acids. Here the CDR3 DNA reads TGCACCAGCAGCCGGTCGCGTTCCCAAGAGACCCAGTACTTC. Amino acid sequence: CTSSRSRSQETQYF.

This chain uses TRBV27 with TRBJ2-1, with 7 bases lining up with TRBD2. Per germline, CDR1 MNHEY and CDR2 SMNVEV (reference sequence). The length of the CDR3 is 15 residues. The V gene end was trimmed by 6 bases and the J gene end by 1 base; junction bases not matched to a gene: 6. The CDR3 nucleotides are TGTGCCAGCAGCAAAAGCGGGATTTCCTACAATGAGCAGTTCTTC. This gives the protein CASSKSGISYNEQFF.

V usage is TRBV5-1 and J usage is TRBJ2-2, with 8 bases lining up with TRBD1. The CDR3 has 16 residues. Trimming took 2 bases from V and 5 from J; bases not matched to a gene: 8. CDR1 and CDR2 from the germline V gene are SGHRS and YFSETQ. The CDR3 region is CASSFQGATGTGELFF. As DNA, the CDR3 is TGCGCCAGCAGCTTTCAGGGGGCGACGGGAACCGGGGAGCTGTTTTTT.

The gene calls are TRBV6-1 and TRBJ1-1; D possibly corresponds to TRBD1 (6 bases). The CDR3 is 16 residues long. Germline CDR1 is MNHNS and CDR2 is SASEGT. Trimming cost V 1 base and J 7 bases, with 19 bases left between them. The CDR3 is CASSEVQGWSSGEAFF. The DNA of the CDR3 is TGTGCCAGCAGTGAAGTACAGGGTTGGAGTTCGGGTGAAGCTTTCTTT.

This chain links TRBV11-2 with TRBJ1-1; no firm D call. V shed 0 bases and J shed 8 bases, with 13 bases lying between them. Germline values: CDR1 SGHAT, CDR2 FQNNGV. This CDR3 has 14 residues. Here the CDR3 DNA reads TGTGCCAGCAGCTTAGATGCAGGCCGGAAGGAAGCTTTCTTT. This gives the protein CASSLDAGRKEAFF.

This chain connects TRBV28 to TRBJ2-5, with TRBD1 matching 8 bases. CDR1 and CDR2 (germline): MDHEN, SYDVKM. The CDR3 has 14 amino acids. V lost 5 bases, J lost 7 bases, and 9 bases stayed unmatched. The CDR3 DNA reads TGTGCCAGCAGTCCCGCGGGGACAGGAAGGACCCAGTACTTC. This gives the protein CASSPAGTGRTQYF.

This chain joins TRBV6-5 and TRBJ1-5; TRBD1 might be the D (6 bases). Germline lookup yields CDR1 MNHEY and CDR2 SVGAGI. CDR3 length: 15 amino acids. V lost 2 bases, J lost 4 bases, and 12 bases lay in between. CDR3 protein: CASSYGRGLNQPQHF. CDR3 nucleotides: TGTGCCAGCAGTTACGGCAGGGGCCTAAATCAGCCCCAGCATTTT.

The chain couples TRBV6-1 to TRBJ2-2; TRBD2 matches at 16 bases. The CDR3 is 19 amino acids. The V and J ends lost 2 bases and 5 bases, in that order; junction bases with no gene match: 8. Germline loops: CDR1 MNHNS, CDR2 SASEGT. The CDR3 region is CASSEREGLAGGRTGELFF. CDR3 bases: TGTGCCAGCAGTGAAAGGGAGGGACTAGCGGGAGGGCGGACCGGGGAGCTGTTTTTT.

The chain uses TRBV6-1 and TRBJ1-2; D remains ambiguous. Germline loops: CDR1 MNHNS, CDR2 SASEGT. Trimming took off 3 bases at V and 5 bases at J, with 19 bases between the two ends. CDR3 length: 16 residues. The CDR3 nucleotides are TGTGCCAGCAGTGACGAAAACAGAAGGTTCATATATGGCTACACCTTC. This codes for CASSDENRRFIYGYTF.

V and J are TRBV19 and TRBJ2-1; D gene unclear. The germline V gene encodes CDR1 LNHDA and CDR2 SQIVND (reference sequence). The CDR3 sequence is 13 residues long. The V end lost 1 base, the J end lost 6 bases, and 7 bases lay between the germline ends. Here the CDR3 DNA reads TGTGCCAGTAGTATAGGTACTCCCAATGAGCAGTTCTTC. Protein sequence: CASSIGTPNEQFF.

This sequence joins TRBV2 and TRBJ2-4; TRBD2 matches at 7 bases. The V segment lost 5 bases and the J segment 5 bases; nucleotides outside the gene matches: 21. Germline lookup yields CDR1 SNHLY and CDR2 FYNNEI. The CDR3 is 19 amino acids. The CDR3 bases are TGTGCCAGCAGTCCCAGAGGTGGGAGGGTTCTTTTCGGGGAAAACATTCAGTACTTC. Its protein is CASSPRGGRVLFGENIQYF.

The chain carries TRBV16 and TRBJ2-7; D not certain. Per the germline V gene, CDR1 is KGHSY and CDR2 is FQNENV. V shed 1 base and J shed 4 bases, with 8 bases lying between them. The CDR3 is 13 residues long. Written as DNA, the CDR3 is TGTGCCAGCAGCCAATTTAATCCTTACGAGCAGTACTTC. Encoded protein: CASSQFNPYEQYF. The full variable domain, its missing parts supplied by reference TRBV16 and TRBJ2-7, is GEEVAQTPKHLVRGEGQKAKLYCAPIKGHSYVFWYQQVLKNEFKFLISFQNENVFDETGMPKERFSAKCLPNSPCSLEIQATKLEDSAVYFCASSQFNPYEQYFGPGTRLTVT.

CDR3 in DNA: TGTGCCTGGGGATGGCTGACTTACAATGAGCAGTTCTTC. Encoded protein: CAWGWLTYNEQFF. The rearrangement uses TRBV30 and TRBJ2-1; D not certain. The germline gives CDR1 GTSNPN, CDR2 SVGIG (reference sequence). V was pared by 5 bases and J by 4 bases, with 12 bases between. The length of the CDR3 is 13 residues.

The chain links TRBV19 to TRBJ2-7; 9 bases agree with TRBD1. The V segment lost 6 bases and the J segment 3 bases; nucleotides outside the gene matches: 6. Germline V gives CDR1 LNHDA, CDR2 SQIVND (reference sequence). CDR3 length: 14 residues. The CDR3 reads CASSGQGFVYEQYF. As DNA, the CDR3 is TGTGCCAGTAGCGGACAGGGGTTTGTCTACGAGCAGTACTTC.

The rearrangement links TRBV4-1 to TRBJ2-2, with TRBD2 matching over 8 bases. Germline CDR1 and CDR2: MGHRA and YSYEKL. V dropped 6 bases and J dropped 1; count of bases not matched to a gene: 1. This CDR3 spans 14 amino acids. The CDR3 loop is CASRSGRNTGELFF. The CDR3 coding sequence is TGCGCCAGCAGAAGCGGGAGGAACACCGGGGAGCTGTTTTTT.

The genes are TRBV10-1 and TRBJ2-5; TRBD2 matches at 12 bases. The germline V gene has CDR1 WNHNN and CDR2 SYGVQD (reference sequence). V shed 1 base and J 5 bases; nucleotides not matched to a gene: 11. This CDR3 has 18 amino acids. CDR3 bases: TGCGCCAGCAGTGAGTGGTGGGCTAGCGGGAGGGTACCCGAGACCCAGTACTTC. Translation: CASSEWWASGRVPETQYF.

In DNA, the CDR3 is TGTGCCAGCAGCCAAGACGTGACAGGTAACACCGGGGAGCTGTTTTTT. Translation gives CASSQDVTGNTGELFF. The chain combines TRBV4-2 with TRBJ2-2; tentatively, D is TRBD1 (6 bases). The CDR3 is 16 residues long. Germline assignment: CDR1 LGHNA and CDR2 YNFKEQ. V lost 0 bases and J 2 bases, leaving 10 bases between the germline ends.

The chain couples TRBV24-1 to TRBJ2-3; D unclear. Germline-derived CDR1 and CDR2 are KGHDR and SFDVKD. V was clipped by 2 bases and J by 0 bases, with 2 bases between them. This CDR3 region has 13 residues. The CDR3 nucleotides read TGTGCCACCAGTGATTCAAGCACAGATACGCAGTATTTT. As protein: CATSDSSTDTQYF.

The chain joins TRBV14 to TRBJ2-2; possible D gene TRBD2, 5 bases. CDR3 size: 15 residues. V lost 4 bases, J lost 3 bases, and 12 bases lay in between. CDR1 and CDR2 (germline): SGHDN, FVKESK. The CDR3 spells CASSPPGFYTGELFF. The CDR3 bases are TGTGCCAGCAGCCCTCCGGGGTTCTACACCGGGGAGCTGTTTTTT.

The genes are TRBV6-5 and TRBJ2-2; TRBD1 is a possible D gene (5 bases). CDR1 and CDR2 (germline): MNHEY, SVGAGI. V gave up 8 bases and J gave up 1 base, with 11 bases separating them. CDR3 length equals 14 residues. The CDR3 loop reads CASGKTENTGELFF. Written as DNA, the CDR3 is TGTGCCAGCGGAAAGACAGAGAACACCGGGGAGCTGTTTTTT.